This T cell receptor (beta chain) was captured by sequencing in a study of blood T cell repertoires in COVID-19. Profiled with immunoSEQ multiplex PCR; TCRdb holds only in-frame clones, not every one. The table lists a few hundred thousand clones, roughly 88% of them singletons. J lost 2 bases, V lost 6 bases, and 12 bases had no gene match. This CDR3 has 16 amino acids. Germline V gene data show CDR1 as SGHVS and CDR2 as FQNEAQ. Sequenced sample: peripheral blood. The rearrangement links TRBV7-8 to TRBJ2-7, with 8 bases matching TRBD2. The receptor was derived from a woman aged 25 to 39 who had recovered from COVID-19. CDR3 bases: TGTGCCAGCAGGCTAACAACTAGCGGTTATCCCTACGAGCAGTACTTC. Translation gives CASRLTTSGYPYEQYF.